Listed below are T cell receptor beta chains from one sample, sequenced in a study of vaccination and CD4 T cells after COVID-19. TCRdb ran MiXCR on the PCR reads and lists one entry per CDR3 protein. The sample contains about 20,000 distinct CDR3 sequences, about 45% of which appear only once. No antigen has been assigned to these receptors. The sequences come from CD4+ T cells from blood, cultured in vitro, collected after SARS-CoV-2 vaccination. The receptors stem from a human donor who had recovered from COVID-19. Both conserved end residues are part of each CDR3. The order of the fields is clone size, J gene, D gene, V gene, CDR3 protein, CDR3 DNA. D genes are given only for firm matches. Size is omitted from some rows. Given values are once, few, many or a class for expanded clones.

abundance: NA
j_gene: TRBJ1-2
d_gene: NA
v_gene: TRBV5-4
CDR3aa: CASTLGWAGDYGYTF
CDR3nt: TGTGCCAGCACCCTGGGGTGGGCGGGGGACTATGGCTACACCTTC

abundance: NA
j_gene: TRBJ1-1
d_gene: TRBD1
v_gene: TRBV19
CDR3aa: CASSRQGDTEAFF
CDR3nt: TGTGCCAGTAGTCGACAGGGTGACACTGAAGCTTTCTTT

abundance: few
j_gene: TRBJ1-1
d_gene: NA
v_gene: TRBV27
CDR3aa: CASSSDPGANTEAFF
CDR3nt: TGTGCCAGCAGTTCGGACCCGGGTGCGAACACTGAAGCTTTCTTT

abundance: NA
j_gene: TRBJ2-7
d_gene: TRBD2
v_gene: TRBV4-3
CDR3aa: CASSRLARHEQYF
CDR3nt: TGCGCCAGCAGCCGACTAGCTAGGCACGAGCAGTACTTC

abundance: NA
j_gene: TRBJ1-5
d_gene: NA
v_gene: TRBV7-9
CDR3aa: CASSPPYNREGQPQHF
CDR3nt: TGTGCCAGCAGCCCCCCGTACAATCGTGAGGGTCAGCCCCAGCATTTT

abundance: NA
j_gene: TRBJ2-5
d_gene: TRBD1
v_gene: TRBV28
CDR3aa: CASSYGQVQETQYF
CDR3nt: TGTGCCAGCAGTTACGGACAGGTACAAGAGACCCAGTACTTC

abundance: NA
j_gene: TRBJ2-7
d_gene: NA
v_gene: TRBV19
CDR3aa: CASMGLGLEQYF
CDR3nt: TGTGCCAGTATGGGCTTAGGCCTCGAGCAGTACTTC

abundance: few
j_gene: TRBJ2-5
d_gene: TRBD1
v_gene: TRBV11-3
CDR3aa: CASSLGTGQETQYF
CDR3nt: TGTGCCAGCAGCTTAGGGACAGGCCAAGAGACCCAGTACTTC

abundance: few
j_gene: TRBJ1-1
d_gene: NA
v_gene: TRBV20-1
CDR3aa: CSARGVLRWTEAFF
CDR3nt: TGCAGTGCTAGAGGGGTCCTAAGGTGGACTGAAGCTTTCTTT

abundance: NA
j_gene: TRBJ1-2
d_gene: TRBD1
v_gene: TRBV6-1
CDR3aa: CASSEIQGAEGYTF
CDR3nt: TGTGCCAGCAGTGAGATACAGGGGGCCGAAGGCTACACCTTC

abundance: NA
j_gene: TRBJ2-2
d_gene: NA
v_gene: TRBV20-1
CDR3aa: CSARVLGSGELFF
CDR3nt: TGCAGTGCTAGAGTATTAGGGTCCGGGGAGCTGTTTTTT

abundance: NA
j_gene: TRBJ1-1
d_gene: NA
v_gene: TRBV9
CDR3aa: CASSVGVQNTEAFF
CDR3nt: TGTGCCAGCAGCGTAGGGGTACAGAACACTGAAGCTTTCTTT

abundance: NA
j_gene: TRBJ2-7
d_gene: NA
v_gene: TRBV19
CDR3aa: CASIGRRDNSYEQYF
CDR3nt: TGTGCCAGTATCGGCCGGCGGGACAACTCCTACGAGCAGTACTTC

abundance: NA
j_gene: TRBJ1-6
d_gene: NA
v_gene: TRBV4-2
CDR3aa: CASSQQFAGEGSPLHF
CDR3nt: TGTGCCAGCAGCCAACAGTTCGCAGGGGAAGGTTCACCCCTCCACTTT

abundance: few
j_gene: TRBJ1-1
d_gene: NA
v_gene: TRBV7-9
CDR3aa: CASSRDGNTEAFF
CDR3nt: TGTGCCAGCAGCCGCGACGGAAACACTGAAGCTTTCTTT

abundance: few
j_gene: TRBJ1-5
d_gene: NA
v_gene: TRBV6-1
CDR3aa: CASSAGGNQPQHF
CDR3nt: TGTGCCAGCAGTGCGGGGGGCAATCAGCCCCAGCATTTT

abundance: few
j_gene: TRBJ2-1
d_gene: TRBD2
v_gene: TRBV20-1
CDR3aa: CSAPGRTSGREQFF
CDR3nt: TGCAGTGCCCCAGGCAGGACTAGCGGGAGGGAGCAGTTCTTC

abundance: NA
j_gene: TRBJ2-6
d_gene: NA
v_gene: TRBV20-1
CDR3aa: CSARDRRFSGANVLTF
CDR3nt: TGCAGTGCTAGAGATCGGCGGTTCTCTGGGGCCAACGTCCTGACTTTC

abundance: NA
j_gene: TRBJ2-2
d_gene: TRBD1
v_gene: TRBV7-9
CDR3aa: CASSPRTGTGPAGELFF
CDR3nt: TGTGCCAGCAGCCCACGAACTGGGACAGGCCCCGCCGGGGAGCTGTTTTTT

abundance: NA
j_gene: TRBJ1-6
d_gene: NA
v_gene: TRBV30
CDR3aa: CAWSQGGLSNSPLHF
CDR3nt: TGTGCCTGGAGTCAAGGCGGACTGTCGAATTCACCCCTCCACTTT

abundance: NA
j_gene: TRBJ2-1
d_gene: NA
v_gene: TRBV7-3
CDR3aa: CASSLGTRTAHNEQFF
CDR3nt: TGTGCCAGCAGCTTGGGCACGAGGACCGCCCACAATGAGCAGTTCTTC

abundance: once
j_gene: TRBJ2-3
d_gene: NA
v_gene: TRBV9
CDR3aa: CATNRGGSSTDTQYF
CDR3nt: TGTGCCACCAACCGCGGCGGTTCCAGCACAGATACGCAGTATTTT

abundance: NA
j_gene: TRBJ2-3
d_gene: NA
v_gene: TRBV6-4
CDR3aa: CASSAGGMLSTDTQYF
CDR3nt: TGTGCCAGCAGTGCGGGCGGGATGTTGAGCACAGATACGCAGTATTTT

abundance: few
j_gene: TRBJ2-7
d_gene: TRBD2
v_gene: TRBV12-3/TRBV12-4
CDR3aa: CASSLGLAGGLTPYEQYF
CDR3nt: TGTGCCAGCAGCCTCGGACTAGCGGGAGGGCTCACCCCCTACGAGCAGTACTTC

abundance: NA
j_gene: TRBJ2-7
d_gene: NA
v_gene: TRBV15
CDR3aa: CATSRGRPGEQYF
CDR3nt: TGTGCCACCAGCAGAGGCCGACCAGGGGAGCAGTACTTC

abundance: few
j_gene: TRBJ2-1
d_gene: NA
v_gene: TRBV7-2
CDR3aa: CASSLALGRDKEQFF
CDR3nt: TGTGCCAGCAGCTTAGCGCTTGGGCGGGACAAAGAGCAGTTCTTC

abundance: NA
j_gene: TRBJ2-1
d_gene: TRBD2
v_gene: TRBV5-1
CDR3aa: CASSLRLAGEYNEQFF
CDR3nt: TGCGCCAGCAGCTTGAGGCTAGCGGGGGAATACAATGAGCAGTTCTTC

abundance: few
j_gene: TRBJ2-5
d_gene: NA
v_gene: TRBV19
CDR3aa: CASSILGVRETQYF
CDR3nt: TGTGCCAGTAGTATCCTGGGTGTTCGGGAGACCCAGTACTTC

abundance: NA
j_gene: TRBJ2-2
d_gene: NA
v_gene: TRBV7-2
CDR3aa: CASSLAANTGELFF
CDR3nt: TGTGCCAGCAGCTTAGCGGCGAACACCGGGGAGCTGTTTTTT

abundance: NA
j_gene: TRBJ1-2
d_gene: NA
v_gene: TRBV11-2
CDR3aa: CASSATKGMVSYTF
CDR3nt: TGTGCCAGCAGCGCGACCAAGGGAATGGTGAGCTACACCTTC

abundance: NA
j_gene: TRBJ1-2
d_gene: TRBD1
v_gene: TRBV7-2
CDR3aa: CASSVIGGADYGYTF
CDR3nt: TGTGCCAGCAGCGTTATAGGGGGCGCAGATTATGGCTACACCTTC

abundance: few
j_gene: TRBJ1-1
d_gene: NA
v_gene: TRBV6-2/TRBV6-3
CDR3aa: CASSLVGQYTEAFF
CDR3nt: TGTGCCAGCAGCTTAGTCGGGCAGTACACTGAAGCTTTCTTT

abundance: NA
j_gene: TRBJ2-3
d_gene: NA
v_gene: TRBV7-2
CDR3aa: CASSQRPPSSVSADTQYF
CDR3nt: TGTGCCAGCAGCCAACGTCCTCCTAGCAGTGTTTCGGCAGATACGCAGTATTTT

abundance: few
j_gene: TRBJ1-1
d_gene: TRBD1
v_gene: TRBV19
CDR3aa: CASSIRQGALTEAFF
CDR3nt: TGTGCCAGTAGTATTCGACAGGGCGCTCTCACTGAAGCTTTCTTT

abundance: NA
j_gene: TRBJ1-2
d_gene: NA
v_gene: TRBV7-2
CDR3aa: CASSSSLEGGYTF
CDR3nt: TGTGCCAGCAGCTCCTCTTTAGAGGGTGGCTACACCTTC

abundance: NA
j_gene: TRBJ2-5
d_gene: TRBD2
v_gene: TRBV27
CDR3aa: CASSPGGETQYF
CDR3nt: TGTGCCAGCAGTCCCGGGGGGGAGACCCAGTACTTC

abundance: NA
j_gene: TRBJ2-5
d_gene: TRBD2
v_gene: TRBV2
CDR3aa: CASSERTSGGAPETQYF
CDR3nt: TGTGCCAGCAGTGAGAGGACTAGCGGGGGGGCCCCGGAGACCCAGTACTTC